This TCR beta chain was identified in a study of technical replicates of blood from a handful of donors. In germline, CDR1 is MDHEN, CDR2 SYDVKM. There are 14 residues in the CDR3. The V and J ends lost 6 bases and 4 bases, in that order; junction bases with no gene match: 6. This table comes from immunoSEQ multiplex PCR, and its TCRdb copy is limited to in-frame clones, with some not included. Here the sample spans about 80,000 clones, 85% to 95% being singletons. Material: T cells isolated from PBMCs. The rearrangement joins TRBV28 to TRBJ2-5; 9 positions agree with TRBD1. The receptor was isolated from a human donor in good health. The CDR3 sequence is CASRITGGRETQYF. The CDR3, as DNA: TGTGCCAGCAGGATAACAGGGGGCCGAGAGACCCAGTACTTC.